The T cell receptor (beta chain) described here comes from a study of cytomegalovirus exposure and HLA in healthy donors. Background on the study: Earlier results showed roughly 120 million unique TCR beta sequences derived from about 179 million T cells. Within the Caucasian-associated ancestry cluster were under 85% of the approximately 400 genotyped donors. Study-wide findings and caveats: Under in vitro conditions, a few CMV-associated chains were confirmed as specific for CMV antigens.

Germline CDR1 reads MGHRA; CDR2 reads YSYEKL. The CDR3 has 18 residues. Between the trimmed V and J ends, which lost 0 bases and 4 bases, there was a span of 21 bases. On this clone itself: Its antigen remains unidentified.

Amplification used 60 Vbeta primers and 13 Jbeta primers. The protocol was immunoSEQ multiplex PCR, while the TCRdb copy is restricted to in-frame clones and leaves out a portion. Among just over 150,000 clones, around 84% were seen once, and the ten largest hold 5% to 7%. The origin of this receptor is a man over 45 in good health and CMV-seropositive. The chain combines TRBV4-1 with TRBJ1-2, with a tentative D call TRBD1 (5 bases). Input material: PBMCs. The CDR3 reads CASSQDTPAVGAGYGYTF. The DNA for the CDR3 is TGCGCCAGCAGCCAAGATACCCCGGCGGTAGGGGCCGGCTATGGCTACACCTTC.